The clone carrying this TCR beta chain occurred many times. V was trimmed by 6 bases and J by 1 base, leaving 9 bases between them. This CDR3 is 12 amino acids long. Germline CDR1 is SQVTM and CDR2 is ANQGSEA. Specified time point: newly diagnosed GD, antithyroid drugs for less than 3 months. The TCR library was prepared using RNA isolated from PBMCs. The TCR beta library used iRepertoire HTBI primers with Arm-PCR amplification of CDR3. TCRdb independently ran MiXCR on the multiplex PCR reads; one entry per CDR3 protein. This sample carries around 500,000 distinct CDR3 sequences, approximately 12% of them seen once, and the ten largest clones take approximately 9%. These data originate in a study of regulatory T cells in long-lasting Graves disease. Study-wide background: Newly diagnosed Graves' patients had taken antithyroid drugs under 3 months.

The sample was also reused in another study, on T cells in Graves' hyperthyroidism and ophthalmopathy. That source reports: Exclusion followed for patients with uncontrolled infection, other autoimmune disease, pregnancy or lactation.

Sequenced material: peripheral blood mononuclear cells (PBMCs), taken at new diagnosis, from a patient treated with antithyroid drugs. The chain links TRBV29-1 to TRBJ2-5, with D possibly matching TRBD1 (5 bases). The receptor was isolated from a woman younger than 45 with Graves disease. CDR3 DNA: TGCAGCGTGACGACAGCCCAAGAGACCCAGTACTTC. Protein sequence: CSVTTAQETQYF.